The 9 T cell receptor beta chains below come from one sample, sequenced in a study of cytomegalovirus exposure and HLA in healthy donors. Some clones are missing from TCRdb's copy, which holds only in-frame ones; the method was immunoSEQ multiplex PCR. This table has more than 45,000 clones, about 95% appearing once. Sample: PBMCs. These receptors came from a man in his late teens or twenties in good health and CMV-seronegative.

This sequence joins TRBV25-1 and TRBJ2-5; D is uncertain. Germline V gives CDR1 MGHDK, CDR2 SYGVNS. V was trimmed by 7 bases and J by 4 bases, leaving 7 bases between them. This CDR3 is 11 amino acids long. As DNA, the CDR3 is TGTGCCAGCACTACGGGAGAGACCCAGTACTTC. Protein product: CASTTGETQYF.

Written as DNA, the CDR3 is TGTGCCAGCAGCTCCCAGCGGGAGGGTTACGAGCAGTACTTC. It encodes CASSSQREGYEQYF. V is TRBV7-2 and J is TRBJ2-7, with 10 bases that match TRBD2. V dropped 4 bases and J dropped 4; count of bases not matched to a gene: 4. The CDR3 length is 14 residues. Germline loops: CDR1 SGHTA, CDR2 FQGNSA. The full variable domain, rest sourced from reference TRBV7-2 and TRBJ2-7, is GAGVSQSPSNKVTEKGKDVELRCDPISGHTALYWYRQSLGQGLEFLIYFQGNSAPDKSGLPSDRFSAERTGGSVSTLTIQRTQQEDSAVYLCASSSQREGYEQYFGPGTRLTVT.

The chain uses TRBV27 and TRBJ2-1; 8 positions match TRBD2. Germline V gene sequence: CDR1 MNHEY, CDR2 SMNVEV (reference sequence). V dropped 6 bases and J dropped 7; count of bases not matched to a gene: 11. The CDR3 length is 15 residues. The CDR3 nucleotides are TGTGCCAGCAGACTAGTGGCGGGAGGTAGGAATGAGCAGTTCTTC. Its protein is CASRLVAGGRNEQFF.

DNA for the CDR3: TGTGCCAGCAGACCCGGCCTCGGGAACACCATATATTTT. Translated: CASRPGLGNTIYF. This chain uses TRBV6-5 with TRBJ1-3, with D unclear. In germline, CDR1 is MNHEY, CDR2 SVGAGI. With 6 bases removed from V and 7 bases from J, the gap between germline ends came to 13 bases. The CDR3 length is 13 residues.

The CDR3 region is CASSPIQGALQTNEKLFF. In DNA form, the CDR3 reads TGTGCCAGCAGCCCAATACAGGGGGCCCTCCAAACTAATGAAAAACTGTTTTTT. The J gene is TRBJ1-4, the V gene TRBV5-6, with 9 bases identical to TRBD1. There are 18 residues in the CDR3. Germline assignment: CDR1 SGHDT and CDR2 YYEEEE. The ends lost 4 bases at V and 1 base at J; junction bases unmatched: 11.

The chain carries TRBV5-6 and TRBJ2-1; D is possibly TRBD2 (6 bases). V lost 4 bases to trimming and J lost 2 bases, with 13 bases between them. This CDR3 comprises 15 residues. CDR1 is SGHDT, CDR2 YYEEEE, per germline. The CDR3 spells CASSQGASAYNEQFF. In DNA form, the CDR3 reads TGTGCCAGCAGCCAAGGGGCTAGCGCCTACAATGAGCAGTTCTTC.

The rearrangement joins TRBV27 to TRBJ2-1; 9 bases line up with TRBD2. The CDR3 length is 14 residues. Germline V gives CDR1 MNHEY, CDR2 SMNVEV (reference sequence). The ends lost 2 bases at V and 9 bases at J; junction bases unmatched: 5. CDR3 sequence: CASSLPPSGVEQFF. The CDR3 DNA reads TGTGCCAGCAGTTTACCCCCTAGCGGGGTTGAGCAGTTCTTC.

The gene calls are TRBV6-5 and TRBJ2-7, with D possibly being TRBD1 (6 bases). The CDR3 is made up of 14 amino acids. Germline V gene lookup returns CDR1 MNHEY and CDR2 SVGAGI. V shed 2 bases and J shed 4 bases, with 12 bases lying between them. DNA of the CDR3: TGTGCCAGCAGTTACCGGGACAAGGCATACGAGCAGTACTTC. Translation: CASSYRDKAYEQYF.

V gene TRBV28 combines with J gene TRBJ2-7, with 7 nucleotides matching TRBD2. The CDR3 is 12 amino acids. V trimming: 6 bases; J trimming: 6 bases; junction bases outside the gene matches: 5. Per germline, CDR1 MDHEN and CDR2 SYDVKM. This CDR3 reads CASRGRGGEQYF. In DNA form, the CDR3 reads TGTGCCAGCAGGGGCCGCGGGGGCGAGCAGTACTTC.